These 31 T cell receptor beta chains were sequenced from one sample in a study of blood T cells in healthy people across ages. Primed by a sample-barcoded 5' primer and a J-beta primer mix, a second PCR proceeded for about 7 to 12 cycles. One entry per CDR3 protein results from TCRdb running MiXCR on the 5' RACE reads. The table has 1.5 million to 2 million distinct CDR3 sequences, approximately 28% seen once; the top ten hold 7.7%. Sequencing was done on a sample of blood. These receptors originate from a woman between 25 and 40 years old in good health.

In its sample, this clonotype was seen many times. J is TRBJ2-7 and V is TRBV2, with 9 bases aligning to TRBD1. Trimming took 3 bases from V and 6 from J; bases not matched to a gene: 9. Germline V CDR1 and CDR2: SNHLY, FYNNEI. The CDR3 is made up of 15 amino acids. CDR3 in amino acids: CASSESGTGFSEQYF. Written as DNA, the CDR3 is TGTGCCAGCAGTGAGTCAGGGACAGGGTTTAGCGAGCAGTACTTC.

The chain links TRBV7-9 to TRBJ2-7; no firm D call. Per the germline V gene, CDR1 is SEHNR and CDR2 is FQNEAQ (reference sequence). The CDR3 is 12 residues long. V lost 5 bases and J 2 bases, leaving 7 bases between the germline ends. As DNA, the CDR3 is TGTGCCAGCAGCCACGCTCCCTACGAGCAGTACTTC. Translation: CASSHAPYEQYF.

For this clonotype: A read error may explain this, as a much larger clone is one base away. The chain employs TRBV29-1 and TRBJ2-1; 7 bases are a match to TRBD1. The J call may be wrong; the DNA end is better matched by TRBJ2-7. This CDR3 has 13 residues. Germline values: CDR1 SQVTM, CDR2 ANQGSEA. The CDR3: CAAQGTEYNEQYF. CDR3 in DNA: TGCGCCGCACAGGGGACCGAATACAATGAGCAGTACTTC.

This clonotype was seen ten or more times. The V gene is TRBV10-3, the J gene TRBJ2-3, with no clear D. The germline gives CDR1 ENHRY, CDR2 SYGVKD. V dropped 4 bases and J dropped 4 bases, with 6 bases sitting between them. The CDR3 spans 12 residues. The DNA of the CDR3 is TGTGCCATCAGTGCCCCCTCAGATACGCAGTATTTT. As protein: CAISAPSDTQYF.

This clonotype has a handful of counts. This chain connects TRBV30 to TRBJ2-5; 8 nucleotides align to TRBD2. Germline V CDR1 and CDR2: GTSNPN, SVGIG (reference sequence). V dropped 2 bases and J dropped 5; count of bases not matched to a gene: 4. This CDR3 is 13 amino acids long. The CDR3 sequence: CAWSSGSFETQYF. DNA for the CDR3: TGTGCCTGGAGTAGCGGGAGCTTCGAGACCCAGTACTTC.

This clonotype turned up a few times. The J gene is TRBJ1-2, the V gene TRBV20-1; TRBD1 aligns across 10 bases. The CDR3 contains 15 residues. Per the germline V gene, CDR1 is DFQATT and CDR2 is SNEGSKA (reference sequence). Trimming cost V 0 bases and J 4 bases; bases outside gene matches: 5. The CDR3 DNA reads TGCAGTGCTAGAGATACGGACAGGGGGACCTATGGCTACACCTTC. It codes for CSARDTDRGTYGYTF.

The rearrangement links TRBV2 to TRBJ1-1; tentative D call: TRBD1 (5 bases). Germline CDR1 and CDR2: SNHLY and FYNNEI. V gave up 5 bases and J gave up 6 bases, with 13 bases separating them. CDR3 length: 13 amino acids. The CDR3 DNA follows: TGTGCCAGCAGTAACAGGAGCATGGCTGAAGCTTTCTTT. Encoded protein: CASSNRSMAEAFF.

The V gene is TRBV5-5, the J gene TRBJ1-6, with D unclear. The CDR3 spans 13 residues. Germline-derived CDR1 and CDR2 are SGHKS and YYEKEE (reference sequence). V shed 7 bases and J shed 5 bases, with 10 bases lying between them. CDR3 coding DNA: TGTGCCAGCTTGGCCACCAATAATTCACCCCTCCACTTT. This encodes CASLATNNSPLHF.

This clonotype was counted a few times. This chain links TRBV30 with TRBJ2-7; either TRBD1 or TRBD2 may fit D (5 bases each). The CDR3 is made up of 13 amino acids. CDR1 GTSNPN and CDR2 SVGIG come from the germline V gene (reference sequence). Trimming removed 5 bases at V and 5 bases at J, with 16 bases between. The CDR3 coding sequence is TGTGCCTGGCACTCCGGTGGGGGAGACGAGCAGTACTTC. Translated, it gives CAWHSGGGDEQYF.

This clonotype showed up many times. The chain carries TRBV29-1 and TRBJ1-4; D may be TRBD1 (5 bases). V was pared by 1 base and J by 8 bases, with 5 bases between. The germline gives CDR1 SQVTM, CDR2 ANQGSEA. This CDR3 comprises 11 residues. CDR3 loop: CSVEGGEKLFF. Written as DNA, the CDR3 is TGCAGCGTTGAAGGGGGCGAAAAACTGTTTTTT.

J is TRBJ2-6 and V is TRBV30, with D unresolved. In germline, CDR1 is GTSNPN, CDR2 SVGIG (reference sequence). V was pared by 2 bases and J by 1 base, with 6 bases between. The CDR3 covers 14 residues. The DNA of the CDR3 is TGTGCCTGGAGTTCAAGTTCTGGGGCCAACGTCCTGACTTTC. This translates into CAWSSSSGANVLTF. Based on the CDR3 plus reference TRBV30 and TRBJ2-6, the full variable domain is SQTIHQWPATLVQPVGSPLSLECTVEGTSNPNLYWYRQAAGRGLQLLFYSVGIGQISSEVPQNLSASRPQDRQFILSSKKLLLSDSGFYLCAWSSSSGANVLTFGAGSRLTVL.

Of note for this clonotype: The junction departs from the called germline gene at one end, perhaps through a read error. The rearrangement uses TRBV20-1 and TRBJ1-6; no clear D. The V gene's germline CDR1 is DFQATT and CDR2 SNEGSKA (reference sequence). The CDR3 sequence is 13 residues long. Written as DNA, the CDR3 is TGCGGTGCTAGAGTGAACCCGGGATCACCCCCCCACTTT. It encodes CGARVNPGSPPHF.

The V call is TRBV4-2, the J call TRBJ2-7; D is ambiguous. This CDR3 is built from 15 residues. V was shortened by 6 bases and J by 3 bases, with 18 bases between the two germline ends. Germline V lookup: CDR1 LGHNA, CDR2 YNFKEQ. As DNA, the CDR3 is TGTGCCAGCAGACCCTCGAGGAAGGGCCTCTACGAGCAGTACTTC. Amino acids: CASRPSRKGLYEQYF.

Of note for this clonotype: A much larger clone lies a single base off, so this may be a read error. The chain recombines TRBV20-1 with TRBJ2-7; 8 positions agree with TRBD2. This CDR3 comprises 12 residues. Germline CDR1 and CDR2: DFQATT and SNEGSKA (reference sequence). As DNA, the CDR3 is TGCAATCCAGCGGGAGAGAGAAATGAGCAGTACTTC. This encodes CNPAGERNEQYF.

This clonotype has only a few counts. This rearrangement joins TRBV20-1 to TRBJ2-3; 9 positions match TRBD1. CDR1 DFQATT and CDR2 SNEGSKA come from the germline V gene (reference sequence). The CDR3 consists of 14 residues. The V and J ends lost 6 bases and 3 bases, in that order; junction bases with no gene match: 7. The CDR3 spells CSAQDRGETDTQYF. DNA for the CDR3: TGCAGTGCCCAGGACAGGGGCGAAACAGATACGCAGTATTTT.

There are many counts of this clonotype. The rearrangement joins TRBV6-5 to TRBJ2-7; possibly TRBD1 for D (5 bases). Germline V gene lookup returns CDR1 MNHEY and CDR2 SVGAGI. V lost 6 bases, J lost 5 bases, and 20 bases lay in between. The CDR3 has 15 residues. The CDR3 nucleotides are TGTGCCAGCAGCGTCTGGGGCCGTATTGGGGACGAGCAGTACTTC. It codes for CASSVWGRIGDEQYF.

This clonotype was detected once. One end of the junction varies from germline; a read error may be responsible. The CDR3 protein is CASSGGTSNSEQNF. The CDR3 bases are TGTGCCAGCAGTGGCGGGACTAGTAACAGCGAGCAGAACTTC. This chain connects TRBV27 to TRBJ2-7, with 8 bases matching TRBD2. The germline V gene has CDR1 MNHEY and CDR2 SMNVEV (reference sequence). The CDR3 has 14 residues.

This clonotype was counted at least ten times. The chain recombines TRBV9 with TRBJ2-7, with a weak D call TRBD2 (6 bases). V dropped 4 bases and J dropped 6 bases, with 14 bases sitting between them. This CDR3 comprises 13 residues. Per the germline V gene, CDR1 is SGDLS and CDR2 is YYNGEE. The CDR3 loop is CASSLTFGSEQYF. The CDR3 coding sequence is TGTGCCAGCAGCCTTACTTTCGGGAGCGAGCAGTACTTC.

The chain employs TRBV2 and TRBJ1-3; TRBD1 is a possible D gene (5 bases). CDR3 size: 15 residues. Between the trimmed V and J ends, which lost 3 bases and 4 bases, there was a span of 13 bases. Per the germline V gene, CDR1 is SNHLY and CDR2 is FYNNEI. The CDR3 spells CASSDGGPSGNTIYF. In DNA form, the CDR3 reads TGTGCCAGCAGTGACGGGGGTCCTTCCGGAAACACCATATATTTT.

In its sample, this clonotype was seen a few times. CDR3 residues: CASSQSRFNGLAGLDTQYF. The CDR3 DNA reads as TGTGCCAGCAGCCAAAGCCGCTTTAACGGACTAGCGGGGCTGGATACGCAGTATTTT. The chain joins TRBV3-1 to TRBJ2-3; 12 positions agree with TRBD2. Germline V gene sequence: CDR1 LGHDT, CDR2 YNNKEL (reference sequence). V dropped 2 bases and J dropped 6; count of bases not matched to a gene: 15. This CDR3 has 19 residues.

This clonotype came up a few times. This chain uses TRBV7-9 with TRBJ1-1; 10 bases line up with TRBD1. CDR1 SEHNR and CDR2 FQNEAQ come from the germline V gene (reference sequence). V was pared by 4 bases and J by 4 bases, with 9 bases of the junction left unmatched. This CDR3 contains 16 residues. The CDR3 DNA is TGTGCCAGCAGCTCAACGGACAGGGGGGATGGCACTGAAGCTTTCTTT. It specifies CASSSTDRGDGTEAFF.

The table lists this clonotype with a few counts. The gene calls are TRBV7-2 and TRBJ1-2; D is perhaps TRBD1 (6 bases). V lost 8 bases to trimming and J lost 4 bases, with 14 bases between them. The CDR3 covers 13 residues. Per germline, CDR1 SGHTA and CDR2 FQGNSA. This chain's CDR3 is CASQTQGLYGYTF. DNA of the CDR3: TGTGCCAGCCAGACCCAGGGGCTCTATGGCTACACCTTC.

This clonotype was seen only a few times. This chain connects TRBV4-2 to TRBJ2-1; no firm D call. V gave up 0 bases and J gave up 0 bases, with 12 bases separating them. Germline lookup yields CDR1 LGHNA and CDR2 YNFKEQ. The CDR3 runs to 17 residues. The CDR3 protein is CASSQEVAPGSYNEQFF. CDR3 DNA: TGTGCCAGCAGCCAAGAGGTAGCCCCAGGCTCCTACAATGAGCAGTTCTTC.

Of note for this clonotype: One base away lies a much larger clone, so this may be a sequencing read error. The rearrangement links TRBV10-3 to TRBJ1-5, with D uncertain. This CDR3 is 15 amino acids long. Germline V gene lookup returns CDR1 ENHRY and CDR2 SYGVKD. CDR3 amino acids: CAISGTRYSNQPQRF. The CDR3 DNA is TGTGCCATCAGTGGGACGCGATATAGCAATCAGCCCCAGCGTTTT.

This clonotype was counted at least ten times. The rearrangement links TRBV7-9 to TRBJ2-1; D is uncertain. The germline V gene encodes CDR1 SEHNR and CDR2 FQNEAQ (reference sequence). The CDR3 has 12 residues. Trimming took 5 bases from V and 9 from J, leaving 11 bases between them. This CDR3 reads CASSGPVGEQFF. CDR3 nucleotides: TGTGCCAGCAGCGGCCCGGTGGGTGAGCAGTTCTTC. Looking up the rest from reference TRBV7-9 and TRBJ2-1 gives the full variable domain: DTGVSQNPRHKITKRGQNVTFRCDPISEHNRLYWYRQTLGQGPEFLTYFQNEAQLEKSRLLSDRFSAERPKGSFSTLEIQRTEQGDSAMYLCASSGPVGEQFFGPGTRLTVL.

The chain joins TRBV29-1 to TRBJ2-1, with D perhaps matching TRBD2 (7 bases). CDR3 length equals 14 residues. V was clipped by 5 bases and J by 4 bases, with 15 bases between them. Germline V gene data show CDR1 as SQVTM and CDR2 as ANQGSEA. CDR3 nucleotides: TGCAGCGTTCGGGGGGCGGCCTCTTACAATGAGCAGTTCTTC. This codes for CSVRGAASYNEQFF.

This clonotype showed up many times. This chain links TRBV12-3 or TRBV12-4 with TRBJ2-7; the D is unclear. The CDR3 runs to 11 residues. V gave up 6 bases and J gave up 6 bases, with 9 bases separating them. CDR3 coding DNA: TGTGCCAGCAGAGGGAACGGCGAGCAGTACTTC. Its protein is CASRGNGEQYF.

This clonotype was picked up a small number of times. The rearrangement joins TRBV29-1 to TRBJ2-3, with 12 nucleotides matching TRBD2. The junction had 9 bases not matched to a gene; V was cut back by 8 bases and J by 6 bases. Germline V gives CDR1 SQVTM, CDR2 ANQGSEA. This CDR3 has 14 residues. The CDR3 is CSSARTSGIDTQYF. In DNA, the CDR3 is TGCAGCTCCGCTCGGACTAGCGGGATCGATACGCAGTATTTT.

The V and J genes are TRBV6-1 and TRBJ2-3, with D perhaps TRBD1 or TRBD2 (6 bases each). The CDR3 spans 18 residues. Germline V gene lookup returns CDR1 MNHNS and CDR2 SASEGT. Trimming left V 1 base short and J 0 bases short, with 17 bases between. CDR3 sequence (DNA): TGTGCCAGCAGTGAAGATTTGGGAGAGGGGGGAAGCACAGATACGCAGTATTTT. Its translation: CASSEDLGEGGSTDTQYF.

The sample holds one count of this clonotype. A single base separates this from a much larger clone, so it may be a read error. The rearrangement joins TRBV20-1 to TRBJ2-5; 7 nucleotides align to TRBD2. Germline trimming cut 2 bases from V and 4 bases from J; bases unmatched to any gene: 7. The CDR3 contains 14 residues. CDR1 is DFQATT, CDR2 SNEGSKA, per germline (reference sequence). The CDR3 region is CSARLTGGGETQYF. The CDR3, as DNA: TGCAGTGCTAGATTAACAGGCGGGGGAGAGACCCAGTACTTC.

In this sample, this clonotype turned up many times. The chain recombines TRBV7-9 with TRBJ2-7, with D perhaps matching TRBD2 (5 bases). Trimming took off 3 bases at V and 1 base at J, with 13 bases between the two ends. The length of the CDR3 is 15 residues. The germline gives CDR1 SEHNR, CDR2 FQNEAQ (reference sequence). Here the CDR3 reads CASSFPSGSSYEQYF. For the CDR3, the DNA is TGTGCCAGCAGCTTCCCCAGCGGCTCGTCCTACGAGCAGTACTTC. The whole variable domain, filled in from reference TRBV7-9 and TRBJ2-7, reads DTGVSQNPRHKITKRGQNVTFRCDPISEHNRLYWYRQTLGQGPEFLTYFQNEAQLEKSRLLSDRFSAERPKGSFSTLEIQRTEQGDSAMYLCASSFPSGSSYEQYFGPGTRLTVT.